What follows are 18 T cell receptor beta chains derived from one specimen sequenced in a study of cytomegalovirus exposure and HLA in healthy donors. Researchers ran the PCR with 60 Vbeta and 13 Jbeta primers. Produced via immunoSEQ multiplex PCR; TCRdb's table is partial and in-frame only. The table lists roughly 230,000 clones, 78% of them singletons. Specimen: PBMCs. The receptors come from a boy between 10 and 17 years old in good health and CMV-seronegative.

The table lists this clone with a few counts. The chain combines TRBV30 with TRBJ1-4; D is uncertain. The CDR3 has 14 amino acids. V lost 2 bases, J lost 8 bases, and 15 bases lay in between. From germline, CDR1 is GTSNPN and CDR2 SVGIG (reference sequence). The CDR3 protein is CAWSIGLVGEKLFF. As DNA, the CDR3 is TGTGCCTGGAGTATAGGTCTAGTAGGAGAAAAACTGTTTTTT. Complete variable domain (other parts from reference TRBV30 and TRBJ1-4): SQTIHQWPATLVQPVGSPLSLECTVEGTSNPNLYWYRQAAGRGLQLLFYSVGIGQISSEVPQNLSASRPQDRQFILSSKKLLLSDSGFYLCAWSIGLVGEKLFFGSGTQLSVL.

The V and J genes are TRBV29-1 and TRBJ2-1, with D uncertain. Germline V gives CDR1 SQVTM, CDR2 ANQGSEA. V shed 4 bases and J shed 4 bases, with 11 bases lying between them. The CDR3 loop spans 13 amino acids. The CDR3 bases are TGCAGCGTTGTTCCTAGTCCATACAATGAGCAGTTCTTC. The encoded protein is CSVVPSPYNEQFF.

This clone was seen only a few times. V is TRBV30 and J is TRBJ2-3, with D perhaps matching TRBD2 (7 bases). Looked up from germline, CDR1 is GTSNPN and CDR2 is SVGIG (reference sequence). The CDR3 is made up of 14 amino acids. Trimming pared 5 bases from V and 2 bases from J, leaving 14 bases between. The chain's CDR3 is CAWSMGGPTDTQYF. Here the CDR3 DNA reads TGTGCCTGGTCCATGGGGGGGCCCACAGATACGCAGTATTTT. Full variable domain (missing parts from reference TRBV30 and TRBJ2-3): SQTIHQWPATLVQPVGSPLSLECTVEGTSNPNLYWYRQAAGRGLQLLFYSVGIGQISSEVPQNLSASRPQDRQFILSSKKLLLSDSGFYLCAWSMGGPTDTQYFGPGTRLTVL.

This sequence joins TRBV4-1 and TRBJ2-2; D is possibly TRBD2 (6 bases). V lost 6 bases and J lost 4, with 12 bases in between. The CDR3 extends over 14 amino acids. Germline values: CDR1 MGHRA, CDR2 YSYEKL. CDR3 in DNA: TGCGCCAGCAGTTCGCTAGCGCCCACCGGGGAGCTGTTTTTT. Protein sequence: CASSSLAPTGELFF.

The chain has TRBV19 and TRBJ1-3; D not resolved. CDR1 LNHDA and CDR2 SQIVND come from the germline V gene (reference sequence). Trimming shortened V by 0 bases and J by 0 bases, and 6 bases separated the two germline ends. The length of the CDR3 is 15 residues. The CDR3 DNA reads TGTGCCAGTAGTATAGACCCCCTCTCTGGAAACACCATATATTTT. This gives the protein CASSIDPLSGNTIYF.

CDR3 DNA: TGTGCCCTGGAGGGCGGTGGGTACACCTTC. Encoded protein: CALEGGGYTF. The chain combines TRBV30 with TRBJ1-2, with unresolved D. Germline values: CDR1 GTSNPN, CDR2 SVGIG (reference sequence). V lost 8 bases and J 11 bases, leaving 15 bases between the germline ends. CDR3 length: 10 amino acids.

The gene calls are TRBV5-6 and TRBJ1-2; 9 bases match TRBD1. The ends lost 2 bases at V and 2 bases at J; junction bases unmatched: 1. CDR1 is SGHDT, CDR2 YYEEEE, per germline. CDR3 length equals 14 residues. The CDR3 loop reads CASSFGQGNYGYTF. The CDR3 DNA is TGTGCCAGCAGCTTCGGACAGGGGAACTATGGCTACACCTTC.

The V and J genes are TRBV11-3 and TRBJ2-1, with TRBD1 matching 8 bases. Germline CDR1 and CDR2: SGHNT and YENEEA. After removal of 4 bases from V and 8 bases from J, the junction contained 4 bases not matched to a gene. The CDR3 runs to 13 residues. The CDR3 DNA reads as TGTGCCAGCAGCTACGACAGGGGAGATGAGCAGTTCTTC. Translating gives CASSYDRGDEQFF. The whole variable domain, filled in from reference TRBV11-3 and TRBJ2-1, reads EAGVVQSPRYKIIEKKQPVAFWCNPISGHNTLYWYLQNLGQGPELLIRYENEEAVDDSQLPKDRFSAERLKGVDSTLKIQPAELGDSAVYLCASSYDRGDEQFFGPGTRLTVL.

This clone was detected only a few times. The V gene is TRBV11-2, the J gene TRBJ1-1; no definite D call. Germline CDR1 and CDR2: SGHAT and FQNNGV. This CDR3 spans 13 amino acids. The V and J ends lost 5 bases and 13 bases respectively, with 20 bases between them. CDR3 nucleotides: TGTGCCAGCAGCCATCGACTCACACGAGGAGTTTTCTTT. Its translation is CASSHRLTRGVFF.

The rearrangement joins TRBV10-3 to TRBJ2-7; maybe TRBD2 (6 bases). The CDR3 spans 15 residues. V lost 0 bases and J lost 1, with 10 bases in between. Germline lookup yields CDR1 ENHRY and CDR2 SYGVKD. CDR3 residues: CAISESTGASYEQYF. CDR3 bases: TGTGCCATCAGTGAGTCAACGGGAGCATCCTACGAGCAGTACTTC.

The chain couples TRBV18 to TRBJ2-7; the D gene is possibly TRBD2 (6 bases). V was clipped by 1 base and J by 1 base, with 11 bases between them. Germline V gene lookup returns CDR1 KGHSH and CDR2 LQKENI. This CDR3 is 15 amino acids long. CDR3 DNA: TGTGCCAGCTCACCACAGGGGACTGATTCCTACGAGCAGTACTTC. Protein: CASSPQGTDSYEQYF.

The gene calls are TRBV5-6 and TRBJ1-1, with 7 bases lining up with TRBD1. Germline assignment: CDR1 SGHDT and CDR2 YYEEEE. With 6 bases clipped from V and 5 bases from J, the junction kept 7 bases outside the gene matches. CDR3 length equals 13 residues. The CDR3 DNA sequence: TGTGCCAGCAAACTACAGGGGAAGACTGAAGCTTTCTTT. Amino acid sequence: CASKLQGKTEAFF.

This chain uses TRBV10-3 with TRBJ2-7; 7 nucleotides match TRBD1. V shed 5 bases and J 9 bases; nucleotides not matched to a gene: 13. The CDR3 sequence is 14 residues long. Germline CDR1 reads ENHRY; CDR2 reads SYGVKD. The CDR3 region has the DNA TGTGCCATCAGTCTATCGACAGGGTGGCGCGGGCAGTACTTC. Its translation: CAISLSTGWRGQYF.

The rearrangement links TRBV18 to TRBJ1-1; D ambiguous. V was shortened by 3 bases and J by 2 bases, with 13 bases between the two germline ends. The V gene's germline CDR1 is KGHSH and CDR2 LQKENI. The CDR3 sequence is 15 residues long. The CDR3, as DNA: TGTGCCAGCTCACCTCGACAACTCACTAACACTGAAGCTTTCTTT. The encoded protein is CASSPRQLTNTEAFF.

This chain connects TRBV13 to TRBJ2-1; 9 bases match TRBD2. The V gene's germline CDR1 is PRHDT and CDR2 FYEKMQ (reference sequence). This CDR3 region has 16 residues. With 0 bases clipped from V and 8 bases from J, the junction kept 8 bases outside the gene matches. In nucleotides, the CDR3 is TGTGCCAGCAGCTTAGGTCGGGCTAGCGGGAAATATGAGCAGTTCTTC. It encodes CASSLGRASGKYEQFF.

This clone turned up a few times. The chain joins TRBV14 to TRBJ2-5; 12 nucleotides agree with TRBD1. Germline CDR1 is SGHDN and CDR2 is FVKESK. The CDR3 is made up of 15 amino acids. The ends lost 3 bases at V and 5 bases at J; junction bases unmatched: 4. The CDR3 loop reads CASSQGQGALETQYF. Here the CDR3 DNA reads TGTGCCAGCAGCCAGGGACAGGGGGCTTTGGAGACCCAGTACTTC.

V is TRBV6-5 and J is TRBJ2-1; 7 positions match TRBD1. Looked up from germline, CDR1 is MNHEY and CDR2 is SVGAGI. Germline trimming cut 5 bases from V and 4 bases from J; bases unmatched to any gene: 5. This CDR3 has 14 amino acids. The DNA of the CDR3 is TGTGCCAGCAGTCGGACAGGACTGTACAATGAGCAGTTCTTC. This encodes CASSRTGLYNEQFF.

The CDR3 reads CASSLAGAGELFF. CDR3 sequence (DNA): TGTGCCAGCAGCTTAGCGGGAGCCGGGGAGCTGTTTTTT. V and J are TRBV13 and TRBJ2-2; D is perhaps TRBD2 (6 bases). Germline V gene lookup returns CDR1 PRHDT and CDR2 FYEKMQ (reference sequence). The CDR3 is 13 residues long. The V end lost 1 base, the J end lost 6 bases, and 6 bases lay between the germline ends.